The T cell receptor beta chain described here comes from a study of T-cell memory formation after mild COVID-19. Points from the study as a whole: The study detected some responding clones in pre-infection memory, suggesting cross-reactive memory joined.

Comments on this clonotype: Its specificity is unknown.

The 5'RACE method, run with constant-segment primers, produced TCR alpha and TCR beta cDNA libraries (carrying sample barcodes and UMIs). Each CDR3 protein is one row after TCRdb ran MiXCR on the 5' RACE reads. The data contain 200,000 to 250,000 distinct CDR3 sequences, over 15% of them singletons. V dropped 5 bases and J dropped 0 bases, with 11 bases sitting between them. Germline V gene data show CDR1 as MNHNY and CDR2 as SVGAGI (reference sequence). The CDR3 is made up of 15 amino acids. Material: PBMCs or a T cell subset sorted from them (not recorded which). The TCR originated in an adult woman who had mild COVID-19 (a few samples of this study predate the infection). Cell type and time point are not known. The chain is built from TRBV6-6 and TRBJ1-5, with D tentatively TRBD1 (6 bases). The CDR3 loop is CASSGGQHSNQPQHF. CDR3 DNA: TGTGCCAGCAGTGGGGGGCAGCATAGCAATCAGCCCCAGCATTTT.